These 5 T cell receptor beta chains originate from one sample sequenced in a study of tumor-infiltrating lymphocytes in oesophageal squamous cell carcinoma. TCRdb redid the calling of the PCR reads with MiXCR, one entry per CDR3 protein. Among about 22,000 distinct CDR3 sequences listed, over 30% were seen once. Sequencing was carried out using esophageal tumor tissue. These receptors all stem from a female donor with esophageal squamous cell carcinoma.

The CDR3: CASSISGSTDTQYF. DNA of the CDR3: TGTGCCAGCAGCATTAGCGGGAGCACAGATACGCAGTATTTT. This rearrangement joins TRBV11-2 to TRBJ2-3; 7 bases are a match to TRBD2. CDR3 length: 14 residues. Germline V CDR1 and CDR2: SGHAT, FQNNGV. The junction had 2 bases not matched to a gene; V was cut back by 5 bases and J by 0 bases.

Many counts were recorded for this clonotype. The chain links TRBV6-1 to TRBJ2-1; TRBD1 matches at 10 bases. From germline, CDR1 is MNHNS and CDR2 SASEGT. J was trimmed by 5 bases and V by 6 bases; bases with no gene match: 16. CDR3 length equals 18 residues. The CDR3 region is CASRKGQGIGGGNNEQFF. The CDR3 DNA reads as TGTGCCAGCAGGAAGGGACAGGGGATAGGTGGTGGCAACAATGAGCAGTTCTTC.

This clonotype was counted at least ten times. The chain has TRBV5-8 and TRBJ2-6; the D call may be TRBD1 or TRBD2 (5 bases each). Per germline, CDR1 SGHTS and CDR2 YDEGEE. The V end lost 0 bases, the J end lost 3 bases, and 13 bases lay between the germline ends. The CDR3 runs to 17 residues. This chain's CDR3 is CASSLVVGVHGANVLTF. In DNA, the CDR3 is TGTGCCAGCAGCTTGGTCGTGGGGGTTCATGGGGCCAACGTCCTGACTTTC.

In DNA, the CDR3 is TGTGCCAGCAGCCACGACAGGCAGTACCAAGAGACCCAGTACTTC. Protein: CASSHDRQYQETQYF. The rearrangement uses TRBV7-8 and TRBJ2-5; D might be TRBD1 (6 bases). There are 15 residues in the CDR3. CDR1 and CDR2 from the germline V gene are SGHVS and FQNEAQ. Trimming cost V 5 bases and J 0 bases, with 13 bases left between them.

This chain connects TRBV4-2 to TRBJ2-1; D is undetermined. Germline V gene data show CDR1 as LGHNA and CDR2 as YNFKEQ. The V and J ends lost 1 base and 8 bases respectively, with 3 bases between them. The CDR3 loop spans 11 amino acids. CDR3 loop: CASSQGYEQFF. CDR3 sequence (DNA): TGTGCCAGCAGCCAAGGATATGAGCAGTTCTTC.